The sequence of this TCR beta chain was determined in a study of blood T cells in healthy people across ages (dated by TCRdb to between 2015 and 2016). Study-level background: Template switching captured roughly one uniquely barcoded TCR beta cDNA molecule per two T cells in model experiments. Four age groups were formed from the donors: young (average 16 years), middle-aged (just under 40), aged (roughly 58) and long-lived (82). To avoid experimental bias, donors of different ages were distributed randomly across sequencing lanes. The study analyzed two additional independent replicas of 1 million unique cDNA reads from the same blood draw for two donors, one aged 18 to 29 and one aged 80 or older. To track age-related changes in TCR beta repertoire diversity, the study relied on deep sequencing normalized with unique cDNA molecular identifiers. Study-wide conclusions, independent of this receptor: Observed TCR beta diversity per million T cells fell roughly linearly with age, and a significant reduction was already apparent by age roughly 40. Because the CMV infection status of the donors was unknown, age-related changes in expanded clonotypes may potentially have been confounded. The percentage of naive T cells measured by flow cytometry correlated strongly with observed TCR beta diversity. Compared with the aged group, the long-lived group had more naive CD4+ T cells, fewer expanded clones and increased TCR diversity, a pattern suggesting age selection. Because profiling used bulk unsorted PBMCs, naive and antigen-experienced compartments could not be compared conclusively. Total diversity estimates from one million sequenced T cells were considered lower bounds and underestimates.

The library was made by 5' RACE. Sequenced using an Illumina HiSeq 2500. The second PCR ran for about 6 to 12 cycles and used a J-beta primer mix along with a sample-barcoded 5' primer. A unique molecular identifier was introduced onto each TCR beta cDNA molecule by a template-switch 5' adaptor carrying 12 random nucleotides. Each sample yielded at least 3 million CDR3-containing paired-end reads. First-strand cDNA was synthesized from all RNA with the Mint cDNA synthesis kit, primed by a TRBC-specific oligonucleotide. All cDNA was treated with uracil-DNA glycosylase and then went through a first 18-cycle PCR with the universal primers M1SS and BC2_uni_R. The authors' analysis ran thus. Each sample was normalized by randomly selecting 1 million high-quality reads, each carrying a distinct molecular identifier. Instead of being binned into consensus sequences, reads with shared molecular identifiers were discarded. CDR3 identification, clonotype clustering and error correction used MiTCR with a Q25 quality threshold and the strictest error-elimination algorithm. Lower-bound total TCR beta diversity was estimated with a nonparametric unseen species model using Euler transformation. TCRdb applied fastp at Q25 and MiXCR to the public reads, then kept only in-frame beta chains. Each entry is one CDR3 protein sequence, shown with its most common DNA and genes. For this entry, the V and J calls and clone size follow TCRdb and not the study's own pipeline. Here the sample has over 950,000 distinct CDR3 sequences; 51% occur a single time. The biggest ten clones account for around a fifth of the sample.

Concerning this clonotype itself: Its antigen is unknown. The sample holds no much larger clone one base away, and base qualities are not on file.

The donors were 40 or so Caucasian individuals from Russia, aged roughly 6 to 100 years, who were systemically healthy. Each donor gave around 9.9 milliliters of peripheral blood, collected into EDTA-treated Vacutainer tubes. Ficoll-Paque density-gradient centrifugation was used to isolate PBMCs, with at least 6.5 million per sample. Total RNA, at least 5.5 micrograms per sample, was extracted from PBMCs with Trizol reagent. The percentages of naive CD45RAhigh/CD27high T cells were determined by flow cytometry on a PBMC aliquot from every donor. V was cut back by 7 bases and J by 1 base, leaving a gap of 13 bases between them. The CDR3 numbers 14 residues from cysteine through phenylalanine. Left in the record is the CDR3 DNA by itself, 42 bases read in frame from the first base.

Sequences were obtained from blood. This chain joins TRBV12-3 or TRBV12-4 to TRBJ1-1; no D gene is confidently identified. The TCR comes from a woman in her fifties or sixties in good health. The DNA sequence follows: TGTGCCAGCAAGGCCCTGGGGAGGAACACTGAAGCTTTCTTT. Its amino acids are CASKALGRNTEAFF.